This TCR beta chain came from a study of T-cell reconstitution after alpha-beta-depleted transplantation in children. Unique molecular identifiers featured in how the TCRbeta library was prepared. From the PCR reads, TCRdb called clonotypes with MiXCR, one entry per CDR3 protein. The table shows around 380,000 distinct CDR3 sequences, with roughly a tenth occurring only once. The sample was PBMCs from the stem cell graft donor, taken from the stem cell graft. This sequence was found in a human donor who donated a stem cell graft to a child with acute myeloid leukemia.

The chain's CDR3 is CASSADRALGQFF. The CDR3 bases are TGTGCCAGCAGCGCGGACAGGGCTCTCGGGCAGTTCTTC. This chain connects TRBV7-8 to TRBJ2-1, with 8 bases lining up with TRBD1. Trimming removed 5 bases from V and 12 bases from J; junction bases left unmatched: 9. CDR3 size: 13 residues. Germline V gene sequence: CDR1 SGHVS, CDR2 FQNEAQ.